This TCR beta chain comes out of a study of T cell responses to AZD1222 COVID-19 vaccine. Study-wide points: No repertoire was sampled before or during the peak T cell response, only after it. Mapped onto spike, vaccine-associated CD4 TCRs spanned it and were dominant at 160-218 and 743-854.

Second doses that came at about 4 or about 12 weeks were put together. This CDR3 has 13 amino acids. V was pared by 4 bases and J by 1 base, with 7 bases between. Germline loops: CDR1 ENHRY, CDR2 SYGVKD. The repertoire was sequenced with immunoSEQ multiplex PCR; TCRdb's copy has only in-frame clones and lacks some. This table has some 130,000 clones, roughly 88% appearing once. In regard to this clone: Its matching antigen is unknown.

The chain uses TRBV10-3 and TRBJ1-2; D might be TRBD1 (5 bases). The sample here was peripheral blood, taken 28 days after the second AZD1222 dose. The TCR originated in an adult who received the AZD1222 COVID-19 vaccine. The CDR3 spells CAISGQLNYGYTF. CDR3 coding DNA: TGTGCCATCAGTGGACAGCTTAACTATGGCTACACCTTC.